Sequencing of this T cell receptor (beta chain) was carried out in a study of early T cells in non-severe SARS-CoV-2 infection. TCRdb recomputed calls from the 5' RACE reads with MiXCR, one row per CDR3 protein. The table has 25,000 to 35,000 distinct CDR3 sequences, around 7% seen once. This clonotype has ten or more counts. V lost 2 bases and J 2 bases, leaving 9 bases between the germline ends. CDR3 size: 14 residues. Looked up from germline, CDR1 is MDHEN and CDR2 is SYDVKM. The sequenced sample consisted of whole blood. V usage is TRBV28 and J usage is TRBJ1-1; D is perhaps TRBD1 (5 bases). The source of this sequence is an adult who was a healthcare worker with PCR-confirmed SARS-CoV-2 infection or an uninfected control (not recorded which). DNA for the CDR3: TGTGCCAGCAGTTTAGCCAGGGCTAACACTGAAGCTTTCTTT. Protein sequence: CASSLARANTEAFF.